This T cell receptor beta chain emerged from a study of blood T cell repertoires in COVID-19. Ages ranged from 18 to 89 years, with residence in fewer than 25 US areas. Among Cohort 3 donors, those recovered had two negative PCRs, clearance, or symptom resolution. As handled by the study authors: The assay estimated nucleated cells by amplifying reference gene primers. The repertoire was sequenced with immunoSEQ multiplex PCR; TCRdb's copy has only in-frame clones and lacks some. V and J calls and clone size are copied from that table; D and trimming were computed from the DNA. The repertoire holds some 170,000 clones, 80% seen once, with 6% in the top ten. Trimming removed 8 bases at V and 14 bases at J, with 19 bases between. The CDR3 has 13 residues. Germline CDR1 and CDR2: SNHLY and FYNNEI.

The chain combines TRBV2 with TRBJ1-6; D not certain. The sample consisted of PBMCs or T cells enriched from blood (not recorded which). This TCR was recovered from a man in his forties or fifties who had recovered from COVID-19. Here the CDR3 reads CASLSTATRALHF. CDR3 nucleotide sequence: TGTGCCAGCCTGTCCACTGCGACTAGGGCCCTCCACTTT.